Listed below are T cell receptor beta chains from one sample, sequenced in a study of cytomegalovirus exposure and HLA in healthy donors. Profiled with immunoSEQ multiplex PCR; TCRdb holds only in-frame clones, not every one. This repertoire shows roughly 100,000 clones, under 80% found once; its top ten account for 3.5% to 4%. The specimen was PBMCs. All receptors derive from a man aged 55 to 70 in good health and CMV-seronegative. Each CDR3 is given with its conserved first and last residue. Some rows mark clone size as missing; the rest say once, few, many or name a class of expanded clone.

TRBV6-5 | - | CASSYLTGTVGEQFF
TRBV19 | - | CASSIVRTGGKDSPLHF
TRBV30 | once | CAWGTSGADTQYF
TRBV5-1 | few | CASSSYRIQETQYF
TRBV18 | - | CASSRSTGPENTGELFF
TRBV4-3 | few | CASSQGQGVIGNTIYF
TRBV27 | few | CASSLRLAATGELFF
TRBV4-2 | few | CASSQDGAGLGYTF
TRBV11-2 | - | CASSLGGRGGSEAFF
TRBV2 | - | CASSESTGMTEAFF
TRBV5-1 | - | CASSPGGRAYNSPLHF
TRBV5-1 | - | CASKEGGNNSPLHF
TRBV6-5 | - | CASSYWRNTEAFF
TRBV7-9 | - | CASSSGGTGYTF
TRBV7-2 | few | CASSQEYSNQPQHF
TRBV28 | - | CASAGGIPNTEAFF
TRBV29-1 | - | CSSRGNTGELFF
TRBV6-1 | few | CASRSRQGADTQYF
TRBV4-3 | - | CASSRNKGLAERYNEQFF
TRBV19 | - | CASSKGARSYNEQFF
TRBV5-1 | - | CASSFRGGRETQYF
TRBV27 | once | CASSLYAVGELFF
TRBV29-1 | - | CSVGSLGTSGVPYNEQFF
TRBV6-5 | - | CASKVPGQGGSPLHF
TRBV14 | once | CASSQELRGNTIYF
TRBV27 | - | CASSRTVSGGVYGYTF
TRBV5-4 | - | CASSSLDTQYF